This T cell receptor (delta chain) was sequenced during a study of delta chains in infants with herpesvirus infections (dated by TCRdb to the early 2020s). Background for the entire study: A Ugandan infant birth cohort was prospectively followed from birth to characterize gammadelta T cell responses to primary cytomegalovirus (CMV) infection. gammadelta TCRs were sequenced from PBMC obtained from 15 to 20 CMV-infected infants (one congenitally infected) and roughly eight CMV-uninfected infants for whom sufficient sample was available. Blood samples from the infants were grouped into approximate ages of 1.5, 4, 8 and 12 months. The previously published Belgian fetal and cord blood gammadelta TCR data were not generated in this cohort and were added only for comparison. Study-wide conclusions, independent of this receptor: The public clonotype might still be present below the detection limit in CMV-uninfected infants. A small sample size and the lack of race- or environment-matched controls were noted by the authors, because CMV is acquired by nearly all Ugandans before adulthood. The public clonotype was found only at the first time point after infection and was absent in uninfected infants and in those infected after 120 days.

Worth noting for this clone: The antigen it binds to is not known. A much bigger clone sits one base away, suggesting this may be a read error.

Pregnant women getting prenatal care were recruited in Kampala, Uganda, and their infants were enrolled; maternal HIV status had to be documented. Home visits to families took place weekly, and collection of infant clinical information, oral swabs and peripheral blood began at 6 weeks of age and was repeated every 4 months after that. Blood was drawn into heparin tubes, and PBMC were separated by Ficoll-Paque density gradient centrifugation and then cryopreserved. Libraries were prepared through RT-PCR. To generate TCR cDNA, RNA from PBMC was reverse transcribed using SuperScript II together with primers specific for the gamma chain and the delta chain. cDNA was purified with AMPure XP beads, amplified, and indexed with Illumina adapters using the Nextera XT Index Kit. gammadelta TCR libraries were sequenced on an Illumina MiSeq with a V2 300-cycle kit. In the paper's pipeline: Using MiXCR v2.1.12, CDR3 sequences were assembled, and reads were mapped onto D, J and V genes obtained from GenBank. VDJtools v1.2.1 was used to perform repertoire analyses of the CDR3 clonotypes. TCRdb called clones from the public reads with CATT, and repeated DNA sequences were later combined into one row. TCRdb's processing, not the study's, gives the V and J calls here. The sample yields approximately 1,500 delta-chain clones; about 7% were counted once. The ten largest clones represent less than 4.5% of the sample.

This clonotype was sampled from a human donor who was a Ugandan infant, either HIV-exposed or HIV-unexposed (not recorded which). The material was peripheral blood, obtained at time point 1 of longitudinal follow-up.

Here the CDR3 is given as CALGERSSSPKHGELIF. The DNA is as follows: TGTGCTCTTGGGGAACGGTCATCCTCCCCAAAGCACGGGGAACTCATCTTT. The receptor chain draws on TRDV1 and TRDJ1, with the D gene uncertain. Reading from cysteine to phenylalanine, the CDR3 counts 17 amino acids. CDR3 DNA only is kept here, 51 bases in frame from base 1. Based on the germline V gene, the CDR1 and CDR2 sequences are TSWWSYY and QGS. V is reduced by 1 base and J by 9 bases, leaving a spacing of 24 bases between them.